Each of the 9 T cell receptor beta chains below was sequenced from the same sample in a study of blood T cell repertoires in COVID-19. Clones were read by immunoSEQ multiplex PCR, and TCRdb kept only the in-frame ones, dropping some. The profile shows almost 95,000 clones, 84% of them singletons. Sequencing used peripheral blood. The source is a man between 60 and 75 years old with acute or convalescent COVID-19.

The chain couples TRBV5-4 to TRBJ1-4; perhaps TRBD1 as D (6 bases). Germline lookup yields CDR1 SGHNT and CDR2 YYREEE (reference sequence). This CDR3 is built from 14 residues. Trimming removed 0 bases at V and 5 bases at J, with 8 bases between. For the CDR3, the DNA is TGTGCCAGCAGCTTGGGGCAGGGGAATGAAAAACTGTTTTTT. Encoded protein: CASSLGQGNEKLFF. The whole variable domain, filled in from reference TRBV5-4 and TRBJ1-4, reads ETGVTQSPTHLIKTRGQQVTLRCSSQSGHNTVSWYQQALGQGPQFIFQYYREEENGRGNFPPRFSGLQFPNYSSELNVNALELDDSALYLCASSLGQGNEKLFFGSGTQLSVL.

This rearrangement joins TRBV5-1 to TRBJ1-1, with TRBD1 matching 9 bases. In germline, CDR1 is SGHRS, CDR2 YFSETQ. The length of the CDR3 is 15 residues. Unmatched junction bases numbered 7, after V lost 4 bases and J lost 3 bases. This CDR3 is CASSDLTGGDTEAFF. CDR3 nucleotide sequence: TGCGCCAGCAGCGATCTGACAGGGGGGGACACTGAAGCTTTCTTT. Combining the CDR3 with reference TRBV5-1 and TRBJ1-1 gives the whole variable domain KAGVTQTPRYLIKTRGQQVTLSCSPISGHRSVSWYQQTPGQGLQFLFEYFSETQRNKGNFPGRFSGRQFSNSRSEMNVSTLELGDSALYLCASSDLTGGDTEAFFGQGTRLTVV.

V gene TRBV6-6 combines with J gene TRBJ1-1, with D maybe TRBD1 (5 bases). Germline CDR1 reads MNHNY; CDR2 reads SVGAGI (reference sequence). This CDR3 has 17 residues. V was pared by 5 bases and J by 0 bases, with 19 bases between. CDR3 bases: TGTGCCAGCAGTCCCCGTGGACACGCCGAAATGAACACTGAAGCTTTCTTT. Translated, it gives CASSPRGHAEMNTEAFF.

V gene TRBV6-5 combines with J gene TRBJ2-1; 7 nucleotides match TRBD1. This CDR3 comprises 14 residues. The junction had 9 bases not matched to a gene; V was cut back by 7 bases and J by 6 bases. Germline lookup yields CDR1 MNHEY and CDR2 SVGAGI. The CDR3 reads CASIDRVLRNEQFF. The CDR3 nucleotides read TGTGCCAGCATAGACAGGGTCCTTCGCAATGAGCAGTTCTTC.

This rearrangement joins TRBV24-1 to TRBJ2-2; D ambiguous. V was pared by 6 bases and J by 5 bases, with 6 bases between. The CDR3 runs to 12 residues. Germline CDR1 and CDR2: KGHDR and SFDVKD. CDR3 sequence (DNA): TGTGCCACCAGTCAGTTAACCGGGGAGCTGTTTTTT. It is translated as CATSQLTGELFF.

CDR3 in amino acids: CASSITRENNEQFF. The DNA for the CDR3 is TGTGCCAGTAGTATAACCAGGGAAAACAATGAGCAGTTCTTC. The chain has TRBV19 and TRBJ2-1; D might be TRBD1 (5 bases). The CDR3 sequence is 14 residues long. V lost 2 bases and J 5 bases, leaving 10 bases between the germline ends. The germline CDR1 and CDR2 sequences are LNHDA and SQIVND (reference sequence).

V is TRBV6-5 and J is TRBJ1-2, with 8 bases lining up with TRBD1. Unmatched junction bases numbered 10, after V lost 2 bases and J lost 5 bases. Germline V gene sequence: CDR1 MNHEY, CDR2 SVGAGI. CDR3 length equals 16 residues. The CDR3 region has the DNA TGTGCCAGCAGTTACGGGGCGGCAGGGGGCGGTTATGGCTACACCTTC. Protein: CASSYGAAGGGYGYTF.

The chain joins TRBV2 to TRBJ2-7; TRBD1 matches at 7 bases. With 6 bases clipped from V and 4 bases from J, the junction kept 12 bases outside the gene matches. Germline CDR1 reads SNHLY; CDR2 reads FYNNEI. This CDR3 has 15 amino acids. The chain's CDR3 is CASSISRQGTYEQYF. The CDR3 coding sequence is TGTGCCAGCAGCATCTCGAGACAGGGAACGTACGAGCAGTACTTC.

This clone was seen once. CDR3 nucleotides: TGCGCCAGCAGCGAGGGTCCGGGGAGCTCCTACAATGAGCAGTTCTTC. Its translation: CASSEGPGSSYNEQFF. The gene calls are TRBV10-2 and TRBJ2-1; a possible D gene is TRBD2 (5 bases). The CDR3 totals 16 residues. The ends were cut back, 6 bases at V and 0 bases at J, with 15 bases in the middle. Germline V CDR1 and CDR2: WSHSY, SAAADI.